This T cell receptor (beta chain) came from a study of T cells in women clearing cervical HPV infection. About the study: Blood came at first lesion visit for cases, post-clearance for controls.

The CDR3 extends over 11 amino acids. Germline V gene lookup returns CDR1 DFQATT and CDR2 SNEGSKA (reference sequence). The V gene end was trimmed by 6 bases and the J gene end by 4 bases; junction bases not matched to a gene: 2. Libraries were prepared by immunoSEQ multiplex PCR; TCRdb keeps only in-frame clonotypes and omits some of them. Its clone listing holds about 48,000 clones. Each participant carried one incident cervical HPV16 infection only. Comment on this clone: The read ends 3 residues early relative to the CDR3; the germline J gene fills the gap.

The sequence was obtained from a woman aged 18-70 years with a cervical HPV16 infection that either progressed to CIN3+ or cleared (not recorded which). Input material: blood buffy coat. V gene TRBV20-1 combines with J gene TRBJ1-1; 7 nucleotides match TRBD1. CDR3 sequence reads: CSAPGGTEAFF. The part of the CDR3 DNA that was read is TGCAGTGCCCCAGGGGGCACTGAA.